One sample yielded the 4 T cell receptor beta chains listed below, sequenced in a study of T-cell memory formation after mild COVID-19. TCRdb used MiXCR to reprocess the 5' RACE reads, holding one entry per CDR3 protein. This sample has 50,000 or so distinct CDR3 sequences; 27% occur once, and the top ten carry around 44%. The source material was PBMCs or a T cell subset sorted from them (not recorded which). The origin of the receptors is a man aged 18 to 35 who had mild COVID-19 (a few samples of this study predate the infection). Cell type and time point are not known.

This clonotype was counted a few times. The chain recombines TRBV12-3 or TRBV12-4 with TRBJ2-7, with TRBD1 matching 9 bases. The V and J ends lost 5 bases and 2 bases, in that order; junction bases with no gene match: 7. This CDR3 is 15 amino acids long. CDR3 DNA: TGTGCCAGCAGTCGACAGGGGGTGGAAGCCTACGAGCAGTACTTC. Amino acid sequence: CASSRQGVEAYEQYF.

CDR3 DNA: TGCAGTGCTAGAGATCCTAACGGGGGGCAAGGAGATACGCAGTATTTT. Protein product: CSARDPNGGQGDTQYF. The rearrangement uses TRBV20-1 and TRBJ2-3, with TRBD2 as a possible D gene (7 bases). Germline V gene data show CDR1 as DFQATT and CDR2 as SNEGSKA (reference sequence). The CDR3 extends over 16 amino acids. The V and J ends lost 0 bases and 5 bases respectively, with 18 bases between them.

This rearrangement joins TRBV5-8 to TRBJ2-1; D gene ambiguous. There are 13 residues in the CDR3. From germline, CDR1 is SGHTS and CDR2 YDEGEE. V gave up 3 bases and J gave up 6 bases, with 10 bases separating them. The CDR3 nucleotides are TGTGCCAGCAGCTCCAGGAACCCCAATGAGCAGTTCTTC. As protein: CASSSRNPNEQFF.

This clonotype appeared a few times. J is TRBJ2-3 and V is TRBV20-1; D not resolved. V was pared by 4 bases and J by 4 bases, with 12 bases between. This CDR3 spans 13 amino acids. CDR1 DFQATT and CDR2 SNEGSKA come from the germline V gene (reference sequence). Here the CDR3 DNA reads TGCAGTGCTATCGGTCTCGACGCAGATACGCAGTATTTT. It specifies CSAIGLDADTQYF.